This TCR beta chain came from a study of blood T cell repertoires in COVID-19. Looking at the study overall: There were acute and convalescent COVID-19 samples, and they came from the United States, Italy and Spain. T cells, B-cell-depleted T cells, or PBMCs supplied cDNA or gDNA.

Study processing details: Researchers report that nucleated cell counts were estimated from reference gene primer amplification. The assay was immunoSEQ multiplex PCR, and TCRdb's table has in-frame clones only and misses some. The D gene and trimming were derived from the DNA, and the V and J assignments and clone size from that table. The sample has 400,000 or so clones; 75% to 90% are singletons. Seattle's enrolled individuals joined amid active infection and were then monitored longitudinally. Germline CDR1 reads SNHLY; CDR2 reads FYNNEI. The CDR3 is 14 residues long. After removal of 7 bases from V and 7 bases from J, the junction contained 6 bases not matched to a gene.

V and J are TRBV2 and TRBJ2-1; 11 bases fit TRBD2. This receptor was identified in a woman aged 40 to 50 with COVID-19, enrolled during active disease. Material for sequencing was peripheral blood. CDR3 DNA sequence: TGTGCCAGCAAGGCTAGCGGGAGGAGGAATGAGCAGTTCTTC. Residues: CASKASGRRNEQFF.